The subject of this entry is one TCR beta chain. The antigen is undetermined. This specimen belongs to a study of shared clonotypes between healthy human individuals. The wider study: Per-donor plates numbered three CD4 naive, three CD4 memory, two CD8 naive and one CD8 memory.

Overall study results and limits: Since donors were few, the genetic and exposure-history diversity represented was limited.

This CDR3 has 15 amino acids. Looked up from germline, CDR1 is MNHEY and CDR2 is SVGAGI. V lost 5 bases to trimming and J lost 1 base; unmatched junction nucleotides: 3. The assay was run at deep level. Repertoires were generated with immunoSEQ multiplex PCR, while TCRdb's copy carries only in-frame clones and drops some. The profile shows more than 500,000 clones, roughly 95% of them singletons. All the donors were Caucasian adults who lived in Nashville, Tennessee. What was sequenced was naive CD4+ T cells sorted from blood. Described subset: CD45RA+ positively selected. This rearrangement joins TRBV6-5 to TRBJ2-1; 9 bases line up with TRBD2. The source of this sequence is a woman in her 30s in good health. The CDR3 nucleotides are TGTGCCAGCAGTGCAAGCGGGAGGTCCTACAATGAGCAGTTCTTC. Protein: CASSASGRSYNEQFF.